This T cell receptor beta chain was captured in a study of graft-versus-host responses after intestinal transplantation. Study-level background: Transplant types were multivisceral, liver-intestinal, or isolated intestinal.

Sequencing used immunoSEQ multiplex PCR; TCRdb keeps in-frame clones, though not all of them. The sample holds 100,000 or so clones; 92% are singletons and the top ten take roughly 0.15%. V lost 6 bases and J lost 0, with 12 bases in between. CDR3 length: 15 residues. Germline V lookup: CDR1 WSHSY, CDR2 SAAADI. On this clone: Its antigen is currently unknown.

The chain recombines TRBV10-2 with TRBJ1-5; D uncertain. This receptor was taken from a human donor who received an intestinal transplant. This specimen was unstimulated CD4+ T cells sorted from spleen or lymph node cells, taken before intestinal transplant. CDR3 amino acids: CASRTSGGSNQPQHF. The CDR3 nucleotides read TGCGCCAGCAGGACCTCAGGAGGTAGCAATCAGCCCCAGCATTTT.